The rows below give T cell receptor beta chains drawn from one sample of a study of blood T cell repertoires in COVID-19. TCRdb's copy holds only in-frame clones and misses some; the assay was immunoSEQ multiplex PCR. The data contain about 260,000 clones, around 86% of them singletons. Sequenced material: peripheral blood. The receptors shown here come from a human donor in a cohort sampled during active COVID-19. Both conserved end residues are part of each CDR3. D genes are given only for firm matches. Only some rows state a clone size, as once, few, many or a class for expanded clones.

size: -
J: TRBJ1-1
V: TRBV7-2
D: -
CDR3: CASRIDRNTEAFF
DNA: TGTGCCAGCAGAATTGACAGAAACACTGAAGCTTTCTTT

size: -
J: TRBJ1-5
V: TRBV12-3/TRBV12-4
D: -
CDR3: CASSKTPDQPQHF
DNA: TGTGCCAGCAGTAAGACACCGGATCAGCCCCAGCATTTT

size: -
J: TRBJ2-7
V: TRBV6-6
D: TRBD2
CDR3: CASSHPRRAGGVMPEQYF
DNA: TGTGCCAGCAGTCACCCGAGAAGGGCGGGGGGGGTGATGCCCGAGCAGTACTTC

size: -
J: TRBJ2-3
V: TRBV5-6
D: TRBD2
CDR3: CASSSLAGLTDTQYF
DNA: TGTGCCAGCAGCTCACTAGCGGGCCTCACAGATACGCAGTATTTT

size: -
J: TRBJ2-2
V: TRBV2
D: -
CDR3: CASQDFRGVTGELFF
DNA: TGTGCCAGCCAAGACTTCAGGGGGGTAACCGGGGAGCTGTTTTTT

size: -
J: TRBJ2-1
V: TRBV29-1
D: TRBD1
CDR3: CSVEGQGYNEQFF
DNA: TGCAGCGTTGAGGGACAGGGCTACAATGAGCAGTTCTTC

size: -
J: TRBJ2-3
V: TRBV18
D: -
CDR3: CASSPADTQYF
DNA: TGTGCCAGCTCACCAGCGGATACGCAGTATTTT

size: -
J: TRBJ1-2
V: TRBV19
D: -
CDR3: CARPKGGVHWDF
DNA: TGTGCCAGGCCCAAGGGCGGGGTCCACTGGGACTTC

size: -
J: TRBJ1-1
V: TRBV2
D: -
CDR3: CASSGPRFHPLNTEAFF
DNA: TGTGCCAGCAGTGGGCCTCGATTCCACCCCTTGAACACTGAAGCTTTCTTT

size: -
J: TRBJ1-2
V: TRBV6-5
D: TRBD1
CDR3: CASSYQGGRSYGYTF
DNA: TGTGCCAGCAGTTACCAAGGGGGCCGGAGCTATGGCTACACCTTC

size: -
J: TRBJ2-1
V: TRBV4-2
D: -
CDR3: CASSRGEGRGGNEQFF
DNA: TGTGCCAGCAGCCGGGGTGAGGGGAGGGGGGGCAATGAGCAGTTCTTC

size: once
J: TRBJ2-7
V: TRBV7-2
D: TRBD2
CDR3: CASSLLGGTSMYF
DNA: TGTGCCAGCAGCTTACTAGGTGGGACTAGTATGTACTTC

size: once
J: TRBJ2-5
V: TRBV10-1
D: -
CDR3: CASSDNSSLFQETQYF
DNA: TGCGCCAGCAGTGATAACAGCTCCCTATTTCAAGAGACCCAGTACTTC

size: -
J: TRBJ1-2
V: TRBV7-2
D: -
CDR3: CASMAAPYGYTF
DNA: TGTGCCAGCATGGCCGCCCCGTATGGCTACACCTTC

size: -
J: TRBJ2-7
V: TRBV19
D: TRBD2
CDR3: CASKGAGGPEEQYF
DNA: TGTGCCAGTAAAGGAGCGGGAGGGCCTGAAGAGCAGTACTTC

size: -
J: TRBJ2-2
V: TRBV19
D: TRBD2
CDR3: CASRLSGRVITGELFF
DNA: TGTGCCAGCCGCCTTAGCGGGAGGGTCATCACCGGGGAGCTGTTTTTT

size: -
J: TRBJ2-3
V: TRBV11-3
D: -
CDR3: CASSTEELDTQYF
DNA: TGTGCCAGCAGTACCGAGGAGCTGGATACGCAGTATTTT

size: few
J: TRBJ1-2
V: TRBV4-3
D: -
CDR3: CASSQDNRANYGYTF
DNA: TGCGCCAGCAGCCAAGATAACAGGGCTAACTATGGCTACACCTTC

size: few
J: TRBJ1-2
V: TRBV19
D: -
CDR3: CAGQVEGANYGYTF
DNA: TGTGCCGGCCAGGTAGAGGGGGCTAACTATGGCTACACCTTC

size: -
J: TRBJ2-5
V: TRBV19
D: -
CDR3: CASSTLVFQETQYF
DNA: TGTGCCAGTAGTACCCTAGTATTCCAAGAGACCCAGTACTTC

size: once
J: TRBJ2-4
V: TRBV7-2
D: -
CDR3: CASSLGILAKNIQYF
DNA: TGTGCCAGCAGCTTGGGCATACTAGCCAAAAACATTCAGTACTTC

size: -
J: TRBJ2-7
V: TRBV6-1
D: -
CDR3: CASSEGPGGQYF
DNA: TGTGCCAGCAGTGAAGGCCCTGGCGGGCAGTACTTC

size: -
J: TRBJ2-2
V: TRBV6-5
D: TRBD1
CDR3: CASRRDSAGELFF
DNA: TGTGCCAGCAGACGGGACAGCGCCGGGGAGCTGTTTTTT

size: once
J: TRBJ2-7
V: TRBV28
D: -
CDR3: CASGKPSYEQYF
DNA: TGTGCCTCCGGGAAGCCATCCTACGAGCAGTACTTC

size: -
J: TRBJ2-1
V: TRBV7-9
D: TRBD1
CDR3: CASTPGQGSNEQFF
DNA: TGTGCCAGCACCCCGGGACAGGGGTCTAATGAGCAGTTCTTC

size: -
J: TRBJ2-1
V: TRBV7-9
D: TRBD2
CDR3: CASSLTSGGPWGEQFF
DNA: TGTGCCAGCAGCTTAACGTCGGGAGGGCCGTGGGGTGAGCAGTTCTTC

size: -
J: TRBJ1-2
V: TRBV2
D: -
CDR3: CASRLRDTANYGYTF
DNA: TGTGCCAGCAGACTCCGGGACACCGCTAACTATGGCTACACCTTC

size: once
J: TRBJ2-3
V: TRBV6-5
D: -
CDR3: CASRLGRSTDTQYF
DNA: TGTGCCAGCAGATTGGGGCGTAGCACAGATACGCAGTATTTT

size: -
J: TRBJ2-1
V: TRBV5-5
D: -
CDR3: CASSLLGGQYNEQFF
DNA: TGTGCCAGCAGCTTGTTGGGGGGTCAGTACAATGAGCAGTTCTTC

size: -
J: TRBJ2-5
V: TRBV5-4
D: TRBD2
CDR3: CASSPRDAGEETQYF
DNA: TGTGCCAGCAGCCCCAGGGACGCGGGGGAGGAGACCCAGTACTTC

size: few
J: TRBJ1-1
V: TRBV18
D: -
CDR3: CASSPQEVNTEAFF
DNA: TGTGCCAGCTCACCACAGGAGGTGAACACTGAAGCTTTCTTT

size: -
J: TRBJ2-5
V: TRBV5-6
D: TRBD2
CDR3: CASSFSTGTSGGTQYF
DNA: TGTGCCAGCAGCTTTAGTACCGGGACTAGCGGGGGGACCCAGTACTTC

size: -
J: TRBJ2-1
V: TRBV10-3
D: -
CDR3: CAIRSGIVTNNEQFF
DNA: TGTGCCATCCGATCGGGAATAGTCACTAACAATGAGCAGTTCTTC

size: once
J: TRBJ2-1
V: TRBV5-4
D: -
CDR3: CASSWKTVPNEQFF
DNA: TGTGCCAGCAGCTGGAAGACAGTCCCCAATGAGCAGTTCTTC

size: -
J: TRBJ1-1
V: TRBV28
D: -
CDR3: CASRRQGYTEAFF
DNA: TGTGCCAGCAGGCGGCAGGGGTACACTGAAGCTTTCTTT

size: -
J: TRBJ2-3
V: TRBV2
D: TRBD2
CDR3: CASVSGDPDTQYF
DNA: TGTGCCAGCGTTAGCGGGGACCCAGATACGCAGTATTTT

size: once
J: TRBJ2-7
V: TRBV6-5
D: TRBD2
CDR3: CASRPGLALAYEQYF
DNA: TGTGCCAGCAGGCCGGGACTAGCGCTTGCCTACGAGCAGTACTTC

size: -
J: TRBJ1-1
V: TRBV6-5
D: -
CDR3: CASSTQGRRDTEAFF
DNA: TGTGCCAGCAGTACCCAGGGGAGACGGGACACTGAAGCTTTCTTT

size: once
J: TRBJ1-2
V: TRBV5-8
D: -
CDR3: CASSHRNGGRGGYTF
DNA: TGTGCCAGCAGCCACCGCAATGGCGGCCGGGGGGGCTACACCTTC

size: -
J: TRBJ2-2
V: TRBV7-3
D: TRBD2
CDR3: CASSFGLALTGELFF
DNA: TGTGCCAGCAGCTTTGGACTAGCACTCACCGGGGAGCTGTTTTTT

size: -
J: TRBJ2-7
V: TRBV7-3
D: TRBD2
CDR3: CASSLSPGLAGGEQYF
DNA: TGTGCCAGCAGCTTAAGCCCGGGACTAGCGGGAGGCGAGCAGTACTTC

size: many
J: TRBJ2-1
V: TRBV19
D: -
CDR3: CASSMVSGNEQFF
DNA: TGTGCCAGTAGTATGGTAAGCGGCAATGAGCAGTTCTTC

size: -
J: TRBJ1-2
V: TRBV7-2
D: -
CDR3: CASSFDRLGYTF
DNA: TGTGCCAGCAGCTTTGACAGGCTTGGCTACACCTTC

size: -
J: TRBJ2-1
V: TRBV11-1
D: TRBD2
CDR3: CASSVAGTRPNEQFF
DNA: TGTGCCAGCAGCGTAGCAGGGACTAGACCCAATGAGCAGTTCTTC

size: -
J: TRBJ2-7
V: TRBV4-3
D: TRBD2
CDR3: CASGLAGGYEQYF
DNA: TGCGCCAGCGGACTAGCGGGAGGTTACGAGCAGTACTTC

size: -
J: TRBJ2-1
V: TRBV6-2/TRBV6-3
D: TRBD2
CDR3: CASSYSFGASGRDNYNEQFF
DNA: TGTGCCAGCAGTTACTCGTTTGGCGCTAGCGGGAGGGATAACTACAATGAGCAGTTCTTC

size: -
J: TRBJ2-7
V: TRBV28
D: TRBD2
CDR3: CASSPGGSSYEQYF
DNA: TGTGCCAGCAGTCCTGGCGGGAGCTCCTACGAGCAGTACTTC